These T cell receptor beta chains were read from a single sample in a study of beta chain features in type 1 diabetes. The method was immunoSEQ multiplex PCR; TCRdb's version includes in-frame clones alone and lacks a portion of them. The sample lists some 300,000 clones, 8% occurring once. Sequencing was performed on central memory CD4+ T cells from blood. These receptors were collected from a woman younger than 35 in good health. Both conserved end residues are part of each CDR3. A D gene is named only where the DNA matches it firmly. Only some rows state a clone size, as once, few, many or a class for expanded clones.

V gene,D gene,J gene,clone size,CDR3 protein,CDR3 DNA
TRBV25-1,.,TRBJ1-3,few,CASSEYRGPVGNTIYF,TGTGCCAGCAGTGAATATCGCGGTCCCGTAGGAAACACCATATATTTT
TRBV27,.,TRBJ2-7,few,CASSPWATSGFYEQYF,TGTGCCAGCAGCCCCTGGGCGACTAGTGGGTTCTACGAGCAGTACTTC
TRBV27,.,TRBJ2-1,.,CASSLRWTGNNEQFF,TGTGCCAGCAGTTTAAGATGGACGGGGAACAATGAGCAGTTCTTC
TRBV7-2,.,TRBJ1-4,many,CASSPLGMTNEKLFF,TGTGCCAGCAGCCCCCTAGGGATGACTAATGAAAAACTGTTTTTT
TRBV27,.,TRBJ1-5,.,CASSLGQPQHF,TGTGCCAGCAGTTTGGGTCAGCCCCAGCATTTT
TRBV5-4,TRBD2,TRBJ2-1,many,CASSLEAGAPRNEQFF,TGTGCCAGCAGCTTGGAAGCGGGAGCCCCACGGAATGAGCAGTTCTTC
TRBV18,TRBD2,TRBJ2-1,.,CASSQRGTYNEQFF,TGTGCCAGCTCCCAGCGGGGAACTTACAATGAGCAGTTCTTC
TRBV18,.,TRBJ2-5,many,CASSPNGQETQYF,TGTGCCAGCTCACCGAACGGCCAAGAGACCCAGTACTTC
TRBV7-3,TRBD1,TRBJ2-2,.,CASSKGQGAGELFF,TGTGCCAGCAGCAAAGGACAGGGGGCCGGGGAGCTGTTTTTT
TRBV7-9,.,TRBJ2-1,few,CASSLDSRENNEQFF,TGTGCCAGCAGCTTAGATTCGAGGGAGAACAATGAGCAGTTCTTC
TRBV28,.,TRBJ2-2,few,CASSLPLPGELFF,TGTGCCAGCAGTTTACCGTTGCCCGGGGAGCTGTTTTTT
TRBV6-6,.,TRBJ1-3,few,CASNWGLGNTIYF,TGTGCCAGCAACTGGGGGCTAGGAAACACCATATATTTT
TRBV19,.,TRBJ2-2,.,CASTATSYPGELFF,TGTGCCAGTACCGCGACTAGTTACCCCGGGGAGCTGTTTTTT
TRBV7-2,TRBD2,TRBJ2-1,.,CASSPSGGSSYNEQFF,TGTGCCAGCAGCCCCTCGGGGGGGAGCTCCTACAATGAGCAGTTCTTC
TRBV5-1,.,TRBJ2-3,few,CASSSSTDTQYF,TGCGCCAGCAGCTCGTCCACAGATACGCAGTATTTT
TRBV7-6,.,TRBJ2-6,few,CASSPRGAAGGANVLTF,TGTGCCAGCAGCCCTCGGGGGGCCGCTGGTGGGGCCAACGTCCTGACTTTC
TRBV29-1,TRBD1,TRBJ1-1,.,CSVFTGVGGTEAFF,TGCAGCGTTTTTACAGGGGTAGGAGGCACTGAAGCTTTCTTT
TRBV19,TRBD2,TRBJ2-3,.,CASRESGLATDTQYF,TGTGCCAGTAGAGAATCGGGACTAGCGACAGATACGCAGTATTTT
TRBV7-3,TRBD2,TRBJ2-1,many,CASSLMGLAGNNEQFF,TGTGCCAGCAGCTTAATGGGACTAGCGGGGAACAATGAGCAGTTCTTC
TRBV2,.,TRBJ1-2,.,CASTARQLYGYTF,TGTGCCAGCACGGCAAGGCAGTTATATGGCTACACCTTC
TRBV7-9,.,TRBJ1-4,few,CASSHRDKGVGLFF,TGTGCCAGCAGCCACCGGGACAAGGGAGTCGGGCTGTTTTTT
TRBV5-1,TRBD1,TRBJ2-5,.,CASIDRGRGETQYF,TGCGCCAGCATTGACAGGGGGCGCGGGGAGACCCAGTACTTC
TRBV27,.,TRBJ1-3,few,CASTVDTFSGNTIYF,TGTGCCAGCACTGTGGACACCTTCTCTGGAAACACCATATATTTT
TRBV7-2,TRBD2,TRBJ2-5,few,CASSLGGGTRLWETQYF,TGTGCCAGCAGCTTAGGGGGAGGGACGCGGCTGTGGGAGACCCAGTACTTC
TRBV28,.,TRBJ1-2,many,CASSLPPVTGYTF,TGTGCCAGCAGTTTACCCCCCGTGACTGGCTACACCTTC
TRBV30,TRBD1,TRBJ2-1,.,CAWDRGMGNEQFF,TGTGCCTGGGACAGGGGTATGGGCAATGAGCAGTTCTTC
TRBV29-1,.,TRBJ2-1,many,CSVQFGFF,TGCAGCGTTCAATTTGGCTTCTTC
TRBV4-3,.,TRBJ2-1,few,CASSQVGRRRNLYNEQFF,TGCGCCAGCAGCCAAGTAGGCCGTAGGAGGAATCTCTACAATGAGCAGTTCTTC
TRBV6-5,TRBD1,TRBJ2-4,.,CASRPLGTDKGQYF,TGTGCCAGCCGACCGTTAGGGACAGACAAGGGCCAGTACTTC
TRBV18,.,TRBJ2-1,.,CASSPLPDAGTDYNEQFF,TGTGCCAGCTCACCACTCCCTGATGCCGGCACAGACTACAATGAGCAGTTCTTC
TRBV29-1,.,TRBJ2-1,.,CSVSSDEQFF,TGCAGCGTTTCATCGGATGAGCAGTTCTTC
TRBV6-5,.,TRBJ2-1,few,CASRAPTGSNEQFF,TGTGCCAGCAGGGCCCCGACAGGTTCCAATGAGCAGTTCTTC
TRBV5-1,TRBD1,TRBJ2-1,few,CASSLFGQAYNEQFF,TGCGCCAGCAGCTTGTTTGGACAGGCCTACAATGAGCAGTTCTTC
TRBV4-2,.,TRBJ1-2,few,CASSPDSAGNYGYTF,TGTGCCAGCAGTCCCGACAGTGCAGGGAACTATGGCTACACCTTC
TRBV7-9,.,TRBJ2-2,few,CASSFSGFTGELFF,TGTGCCAGCAGCTTCTCGGGATTTACCGGGGAGCTGTTTTTT
TRBV6-5,.,TRBJ2-2,.,CASSRTRDTGELFF,TGTGCCAGCAGTCGGACGAGGGACACCGGGGAGCTGTTTTTT
TRBV5-1,TRBD2,TRBJ2-1,.,CASSLLTSENGDEQFF,TGCGCCAGCAGCCTGTTGACTAGCGAAAATGGGGATGAGCAGTTCTTC
TRBV7-9,TRBD1,TRBJ1-2,few,CASSRGTAVGGYTF,TGTGCCAGCAGCCGCGGGACAGCCGTTGGAGGCTACACCTTC
TRBV10-3,TRBD1,TRBJ2-3,many,CAIKGQGGTDTQYF,TGTGCCATCAAGGGACAGGGGGGCACAGATACGCAGTATTTT
TRBV4-1,.,TRBJ1-1,.,CASSQTTVRALLPNTEAFF,TGCGCCAGCAGCCAAACAACAGTTCGCGCGCTACTACCGAACACTGAAGCTTTCTTT
TRBV2,.,TRBJ2-4,many,CASSGGPIQNIQYF,TGTGCCAGCAGTGGAGGGCCTATCCAAAACATTCAGTACTTC
TRBV7-2,TRBD2,TRBJ2-1,many,CASSLDKAGVREQFF,TGTGCCAGCAGCTTAGATAAGGCGGGGGTAAGGGAGCAGTTCTTC
TRBV5-1,TRBD1,TRBJ2-3,few,CASSLDQGADTQYF,TGCGCCAGCAGCTTGGACCAGGGGGCAGATACGCAGTATTTT
TRBV7-9,.,TRBJ2-1,.,CASSLVPGQKNEQFF,TGTGCCAGCAGCTTAGTCCCCGGACAGAAGAATGAGCAGTTCTTC
TRBV7-3,TRBD2,TRBJ2-1,few,CASSPNPTGRGDEQFF,TGTGCCAGCAGCCCGAACCCGACGGGGCGGGGGGATGAGCAGTTCTTC
TRBV7-9,.,TRBJ1-1,few,CASSLRGRATEAFF,TGTGCCAGCAGCTTACGAGGGCGGGCCACTGAAGCTTTCTTT
TRBV9,.,TRBJ2-2,.,CASSADFITEGELFF,TGTGCCAGCAGCGCCGATTTCATAACCGAGGGGGAGCTGTTTTTT
TRBV7-2,.,TRBJ2-2,few,CASSLAGLNTGELFF,TGTGCCAGCAGCTTAGCGGGCTTAAACACCGGGGAGCTGTTTTTT
TRBV30,.,TRBJ1-3,.,CAWSGQAGNTIYF,TGTGCCTGGAGTGGGCAGGCTGGAAACACCATATATTTT
TRBV30,.,TRBJ2-1,few,CAWSVRGILLAEQFF,TGTGCCTGGAGTGTAAGAGGGATCTTGCTCGCTGAGCAGTTCTTC
TRBV7-9,TRBD2,TRBJ2-1,many,CASSLETSGPPGNEQFF,TGTGCCAGCAGCTTGGAGACTAGCGGACCCCCGGGGAATGAGCAGTTCTTC
TRBV11-1,.,TRBJ2-2,few,CASEITVNTGELFF,TGTGCCAGCGAAATCACCGTGAACACCGGGGAGCTGTTTTTT
TRBV7-2,.,TRBJ2-3,.,CASSLDPPGMGTQYF,TGTGCCAGCAGCTTAGACCCTCCGGGCATGGGCACGCAGTATTTT
TRBV7-3,.,TRBJ2-1,.,CASSLRLYNEQFF,TGTGCCAGCAGCTTAAGACTTTACAATGAGCAGTTCTTC